The 13 T cell receptor beta chains reported below all come from one sample, sequenced in a study of OX40 agonist ivuxolimab in advanced cancers. Profiled with immunoSEQ multiplex PCR; TCRdb holds only in-frame clones, not every one. The data hold 80,000 or so clones, with 75% to 90% observed a single time. Sequencing used CD4+ or CD8+ T cells sorted from blood, obtained in a trial of the OX40 agonist ivuxolimab. These TCRs come from an adult with an advanced solid tumor such as melanoma, head and neck, liver or kidney cancer.

This chain connects TRBV19 to TRBJ1-5; D possibly corresponds to TRBD1 (5 bases). V lost 3 bases and J 3 bases, leaving 24 bases between the germline ends. The CDR3 length is 19 residues. CDR1 and CDR2 from the germline V gene are LNHDA and SQIVND (reference sequence). Here the CDR3 DNA reads TGTGCCAGTAGTATGGGGTCATTGGGGGATCTATGGATCAATCAGCCCCAGCATTTT. This translates into CASSMGSLGDLWINQPQHF.

This chain joins TRBV4-1 and TRBJ2-1; D ambiguous. This CDR3 has 14 residues. Germline V gives CDR1 MGHRA, CDR2 YSYEKL. The ends were cut back, 3 bases at V and 4 bases at J, with 10 bases in the middle. The CDR3 here is CASSHPDTYNEQFF. CDR3 sequence (DNA): TGCGCCAGCAGCCATCCAGACACGTACAATGAGCAGTTCTTC.

The gene calls are TRBV29-1 and TRBJ2-3; no clear D gene. The V end lost 2 bases, the J end lost 0 bases, and 6 bases lay between the germline ends. This CDR3 is 13 amino acids long. Germline assignment: CDR1 SQVTM and CDR2 ANQGSEA. The CDR3 bases are TGCAGCGTTGAATCCCCTAGCACAGATACGCAGTATTTT. It translates to CSVESPSTDTQYF.

The V call is TRBV5-5, the J call TRBJ2-3; no firm D call. CDR3 length: 13 amino acids. Germline assignment: CDR1 SGHKS and CDR2 YYEKEE (reference sequence). Trimming left V 2 bases short and J 3 bases short, with 7 bases between. The DNA for the CDR3 is TGTGCCAGCAGCTTTGAGGTAACAGATACGCAGTATTTT. Translation: CASSFEVTDTQYF.

This chain joins TRBV19 and TRBJ2-7, with TRBD1 matching over 7 bases. The CDR3 has 15 residues. J lost 2 bases, V lost 2 bases, and 6 bases had no gene match. CDR1 is LNHDA and CDR2 is SQIVND in the germline V gene (reference sequence). CDR3 nucleotide sequence: TGTGCCAGTAGTATACCCGGGACAGTCCCCTACGAGCAGTACTTC. This codes for CASSIPGTVPYEQYF.

This chain uses TRBV7-6 with TRBJ2-2; 9 bases fit TRBD1. This CDR3 region has 16 residues. V lost 5 bases, J lost 5 bases, and 9 bases stayed unmatched. Looked up from germline, CDR1 is SGHVS and CDR2 is FNYEAQ. CDR3 sequence reads: CASSAVDRGSTGELFF. The DNA for the CDR3 is TGTGCCAGCAGCGCCGTAGACAGGGGGTCTACCGGGGAGCTGTTTTTT. Full variable domain (missing parts from reference TRBV7-6 and TRBJ2-2): GAGVSQSPRYKVTKRGQDVALRCDPISGHVSLYWYRQALGQGPEFLTYFNYEAQQDKSGLPNDRFSAERPEGSISTLTIQRTEQRDSAMYRCASSAVDRGSTGELFFGEGSRLTVL.

V gene TRBV5-1 combines with J gene TRBJ1-2; D unresolved. Germline values: CDR1 SGHRS, CDR2 YFSETQ. The CDR3 is 12 residues long. V was pared by 2 bases and J by 6 bases, with 8 bases between. The CDR3 nucleotides read TGCGCCAGCAGCTTTTTGGGGAATGGCTACACCTTC. Translated, it gives CASSFLGNGYTF.

The chain is built from TRBV6-1 and TRBJ2-1, with 7 bases matching TRBD1. This CDR3 has 15 residues. J was trimmed by 8 bases and V by 6 bases; bases with no gene match: 13. Germline CDR1 reads MNHNS; CDR2 reads SASEGT. CDR3 amino acids: CASRGNNRGTDEQFF. The CDR3, as DNA: TGTGCCAGCAGGGGTAATAACAGGGGAACTGATGAGCAGTTCTTC.

V usage is TRBV30 and J usage is TRBJ2-5, with a weak D call TRBD2 (6 bases). Germline V gives CDR1 GTSNPN, CDR2 SVGIG (reference sequence). The CDR3 has 13 amino acids. V was pared by 2 bases and J by 7 bases, with 14 bases between. The CDR3 DNA sequence: TGTGCCTGGAGTTCCGGGCAGGGAGGGACCCAGTACTTC. Translating gives CAWSSGQGGTQYF. Full variable domain (outside the CDR3, taken from reference TRBV30 and TRBJ2-5): SQTIHQWPATLVQPVGSPLSLECTVEGTSNPNLYWYRQAAGRGLQLLFYSVGIGQISSEVPQNLSASRPQDRQFILSSKKLLLSDSGFYLCAWSSGQGGTQYFGPGTRLLVL.

The chain recombines TRBV19 with TRBJ1-2, with D perhaps matching TRBD1 (5 bases). Germline CDR1 and CDR2: LNHDA and SQIVND (reference sequence). The CDR3 runs to 15 residues. V was pared by 6 bases and J by 4 bases, with 18 bases between. The CDR3 sequence is CASSPSGGGFYGYTF. CDR3 nucleotide sequence: TGTGCCAGTAGCCCATCCGGGGGGGGGTTCTATGGCTACACCTTC.

The J gene is TRBJ2-2, the V gene TRBV28; D remains ambiguous. The CDR3 is made up of 15 amino acids. Germline CDR1 reads MDHEN; CDR2 reads SYDVKM. V was trimmed by 6 bases and J by 0 bases, leaving 11 bases between them. The CDR3 protein is CASRRTASNTGELFF. CDR3 bases: TGTGCCAGCAGACGGACGGCCTCGAACACCGGGGAGCTGTTTTTT.

CDR3: CASSLEGQGGSPLHF. In DNA, the CDR3 is TGTGCCAGCAGCCTAGAGGGACAGGGGGGCTCACCCCTCCACTTT. The gene calls are TRBV2 and TRBJ1-6; TRBD1 agrees at 11 bases. CDR1 is SNHLY and CDR2 is FYNNEI in the germline V gene. The CDR3 has 15 residues. Trimming took 6 bases from V and 10 from J; bases not matched to a gene: 8.

The chain has TRBV27 and TRBJ1-2, with a possible D match to TRBD1 (5 bases). This CDR3 is 15 amino acids long. Germline V gene sequence: CDR1 MNHEY, CDR2 SMNVEV (reference sequence). Trimming left V 6 bases short and J 4 bases short, with 18 bases between. The CDR3 sequence is CASRPGHTSGYGYTF. Written as DNA, the CDR3 is TGTGCCAGCAGACCCGGACATACAAGCGGCTATGGCTACACCTTC.